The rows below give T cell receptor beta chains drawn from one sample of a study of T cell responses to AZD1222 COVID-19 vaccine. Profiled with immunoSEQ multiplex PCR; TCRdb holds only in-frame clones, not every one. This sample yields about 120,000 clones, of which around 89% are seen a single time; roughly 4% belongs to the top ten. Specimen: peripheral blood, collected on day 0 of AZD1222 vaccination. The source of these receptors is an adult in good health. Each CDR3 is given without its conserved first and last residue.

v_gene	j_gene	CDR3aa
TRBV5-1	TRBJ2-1	ASSLGLAGLDEQF
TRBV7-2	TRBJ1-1	ASSYDRGREAF
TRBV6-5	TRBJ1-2	AVDRANYGYT
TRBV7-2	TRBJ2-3	ASSSEYHTQY
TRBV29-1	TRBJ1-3	SLRGDSSGNTIY
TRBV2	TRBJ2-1	ASSEEQGAYNEQF
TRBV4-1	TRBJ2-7	ASSHNRSPYEQY
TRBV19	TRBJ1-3	ASSIEGRWGSGNTIY
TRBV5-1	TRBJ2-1	ASSLSRLAGAGEQF
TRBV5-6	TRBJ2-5	ASSLLGQGARRTQY
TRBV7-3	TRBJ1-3	ASSPWGSSGNTIY
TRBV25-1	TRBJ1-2	ASRVEGANYGYT
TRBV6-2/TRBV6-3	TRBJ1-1	ASSYSDTEAF
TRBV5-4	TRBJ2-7	ASSPEGVSSYEQY
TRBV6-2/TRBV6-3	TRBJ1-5	ASSLGTGGILQPQH
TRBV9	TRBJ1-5	ASSVGGAGQPQH
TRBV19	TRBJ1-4	ASSIGRWGQNNEKLF
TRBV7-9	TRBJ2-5	ATTWVQETQY
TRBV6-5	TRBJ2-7	ASSYSGRKSYEQY
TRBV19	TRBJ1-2	ASRTGKSYT
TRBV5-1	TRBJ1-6	ASSPWLGSYNSPLH
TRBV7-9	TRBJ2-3	ASRSTSGGTEHTDTQY